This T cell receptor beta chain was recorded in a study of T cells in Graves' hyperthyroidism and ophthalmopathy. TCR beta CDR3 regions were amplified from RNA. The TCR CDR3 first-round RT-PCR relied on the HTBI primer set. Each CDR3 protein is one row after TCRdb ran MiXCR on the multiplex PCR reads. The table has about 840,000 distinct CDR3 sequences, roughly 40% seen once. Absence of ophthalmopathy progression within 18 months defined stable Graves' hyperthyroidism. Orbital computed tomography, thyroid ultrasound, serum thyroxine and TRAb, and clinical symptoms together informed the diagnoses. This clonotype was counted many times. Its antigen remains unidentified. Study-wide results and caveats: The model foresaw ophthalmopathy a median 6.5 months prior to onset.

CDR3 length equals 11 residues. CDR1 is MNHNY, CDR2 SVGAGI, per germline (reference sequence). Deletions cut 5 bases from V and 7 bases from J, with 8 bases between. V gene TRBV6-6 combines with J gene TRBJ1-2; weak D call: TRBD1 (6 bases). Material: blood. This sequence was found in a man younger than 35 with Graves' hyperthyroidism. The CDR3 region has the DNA TGTGCCAGCAGTCCAGGGGCTGGCTACACCTTC. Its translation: CASSPGAGYTF.